These 5 T cell receptor beta chains originate from one sample sequenced in a study of CD8 T cells in ankylosing spondylitis. Using its own MiXCR run on the 5' RACE reads, TCRdb lists one record per CDR3 protein. The data show about 120,000 distinct CDR3 sequences, roughly 13% seen once. The sequenced sample was blood, either unsorted or a sorted T cell fraction (not recorded which). The receptors originated from a female donor with ankylosing spondylitis or in good health (not recorded which).

This clonotype appeared a few times. The chain carries TRBV29-1 and TRBJ2-3, with a tentative D call TRBD2 (5 bases). V lost 7 bases to trimming and J lost 2 bases, with 16 bases between them. The CDR3 runs 14 residues. Germline CDR1 SQVTM, CDR2 ANQGSEA. The CDR3 region has the DNA TGCAGCGCCAACGGGGTCGCAGACACAGATACGCAGTATTTT. Protein product: CSANGVADTDTQYF.

In its sample, this clonotype was seen a few times. This sequence joins TRBV28 and TRBJ2-7; weak D call: TRBD2 (6 bases). The germline gives CDR1 MDHEN, CDR2 SYDVKM. CDR3 length equals 16 residues. V gave up 5 bases and J gave up 6 bases, with 23 bases separating them. The CDR3 DNA is TGTGCCAGCAGTCCCTCCGAGGGCGGGGCGCTATTCGAGCAGTACTTC. The encoded protein is CASSPSEGGALFEQYF.

The table lists this clonotype with many counts. This chain connects TRBV27 to TRBJ2-1; D perhaps matches TRBD2 (5 bases). V lost 4 bases to trimming and J lost 3 bases, with 13 bases between them. The germline V gene encodes CDR1 MNHEY and CDR2 SMNVEV (reference sequence). CDR3 size: 15 residues. The CDR3 DNA is TGTGCCAGCAGTTATTTGGCGGGCGGCTACAATGAGCAGTTCTTC. Encoded protein: CASSYLAGGYNEQFF.

Ten or more counts support this clonotype. The chain employs TRBV5-6 and TRBJ1-2; D remains ambiguous. The germline gives CDR1 SGHDT, CDR2 YYEEEE. This CDR3 spans 14 amino acids. Trimming removed 1 base from V and 0 bases from J, with 7 bases in between. CDR3 DNA sequence: TGTGCCAGCAGCTTGAGATCTACTAACTATGGCTACACCTTC. This sequence encodes CASSLRSTNYGYTF.

The gene calls are TRBV7-7 and TRBJ2-5; 10 nucleotides align to TRBD2. The CDR3 spans 15 residues. The germline CDR1 and CDR2 sequences are SSHAT and FNYEAQ (reference sequence). CDR3 DNA sequence: TGTGCTAGCGGACCAGCGGGGGGGCCCTGGGAGACCCAGTACTTC. It encodes CASGPAGGPWETQYF.